The clone carrying this TCR beta chain showed up many times. TCRdb redid the calling of the RT-PCR reads with MiXCR, one entry per CDR3 protein. This sample carries about 700,000 distinct CDR3 sequences, 14% of them seen once, and the ten largest clones take 7.6%. The V gene lost 5 bases and the J gene lost 0 bases, with 10 bases spanning the gap. CDR3 length: 14 residues. Per the germline V gene, CDR1 is MNHEY and CDR2 is SMNVEV (reference sequence). This record belongs to a study of response to subunit inactivated influenza vaccine. This sequence originates from a man aged 50-59 years who received an inactivated influenza vaccine. This sequence joins TRBV27 and TRBJ1-2, with D hard to call. This specimen was PBMCs from blood, taken less than 15 days before vaccination. Here the CDR3 DNA reads TGTGCCAGCAGTCCCCCGGGATCTAACTATGGCTACACCTTC. Translated, it gives CASSPPGSNYGYTF.